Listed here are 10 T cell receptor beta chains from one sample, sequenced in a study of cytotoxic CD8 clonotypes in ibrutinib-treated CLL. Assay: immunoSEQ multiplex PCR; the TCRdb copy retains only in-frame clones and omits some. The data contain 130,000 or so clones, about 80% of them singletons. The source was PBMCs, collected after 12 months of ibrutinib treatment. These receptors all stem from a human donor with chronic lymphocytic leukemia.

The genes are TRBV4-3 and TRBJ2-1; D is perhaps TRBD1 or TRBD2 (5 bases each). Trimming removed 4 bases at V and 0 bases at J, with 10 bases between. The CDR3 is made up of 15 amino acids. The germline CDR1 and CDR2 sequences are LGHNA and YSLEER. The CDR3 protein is CASSPRGGSYNEQFF. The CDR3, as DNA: TGCGCCAGCAGCCCTCGGGGCGGCTCCTACAATGAGCAGTTCTTC.

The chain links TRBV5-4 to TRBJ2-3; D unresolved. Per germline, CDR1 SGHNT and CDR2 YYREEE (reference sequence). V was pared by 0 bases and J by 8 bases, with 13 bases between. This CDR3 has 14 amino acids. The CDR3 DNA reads TGTGCCAGCAGCTTGGAGGCTCCCCCTGGTACGCAGTATTTT. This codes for CASSLEAPPGTQYF.

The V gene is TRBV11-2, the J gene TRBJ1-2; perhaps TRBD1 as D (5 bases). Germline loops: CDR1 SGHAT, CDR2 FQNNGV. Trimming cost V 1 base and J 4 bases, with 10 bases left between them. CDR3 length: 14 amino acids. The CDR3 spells CASSLGEGRYGYTF. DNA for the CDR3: TGTGCCAGCAGCTTAGGGGAGGGACGCTATGGCTACACCTTC.

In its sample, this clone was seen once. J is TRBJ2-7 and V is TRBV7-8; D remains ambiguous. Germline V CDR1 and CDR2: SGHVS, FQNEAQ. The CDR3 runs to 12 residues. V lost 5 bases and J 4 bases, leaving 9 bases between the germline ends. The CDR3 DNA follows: TGTGCCAGCAGCCCTTCTGTGTACGAGCAGTACTTC. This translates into CASSPSVYEQYF.

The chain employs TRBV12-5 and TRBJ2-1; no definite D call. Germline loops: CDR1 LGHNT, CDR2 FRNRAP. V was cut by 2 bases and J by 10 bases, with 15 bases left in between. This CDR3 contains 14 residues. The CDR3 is CASGLPKTGLEQFF. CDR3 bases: TGTGCTAGTGGTTTGCCGAAAACGGGCCTGGAGCAGTTCTTC.

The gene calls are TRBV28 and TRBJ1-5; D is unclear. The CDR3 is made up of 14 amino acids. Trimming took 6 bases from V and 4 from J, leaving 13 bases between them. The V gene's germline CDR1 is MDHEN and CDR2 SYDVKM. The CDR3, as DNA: TGTGCCAGCAGCATCTGGAATTCGAATCAGCCCCAGCATTTT. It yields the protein CASSIWNSNQPQHF.

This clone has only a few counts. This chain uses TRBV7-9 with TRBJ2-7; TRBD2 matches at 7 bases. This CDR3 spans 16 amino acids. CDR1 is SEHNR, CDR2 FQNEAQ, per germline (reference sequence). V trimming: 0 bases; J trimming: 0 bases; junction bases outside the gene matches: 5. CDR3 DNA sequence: TGTGCCAGCAGCTTAGCGGTCGCTAGCGGCTCCTACGAGCAGTACTTC. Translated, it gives CASSLAVASGSYEQYF.

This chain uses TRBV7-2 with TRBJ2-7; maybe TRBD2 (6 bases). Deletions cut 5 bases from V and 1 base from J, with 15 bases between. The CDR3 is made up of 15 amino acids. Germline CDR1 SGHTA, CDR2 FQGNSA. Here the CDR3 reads CASSPTLGGSYEQYF. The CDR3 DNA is TGTGCCAGCAGCCCAACCCTGGGAGGTTCCTACGAGCAGTACTTC.

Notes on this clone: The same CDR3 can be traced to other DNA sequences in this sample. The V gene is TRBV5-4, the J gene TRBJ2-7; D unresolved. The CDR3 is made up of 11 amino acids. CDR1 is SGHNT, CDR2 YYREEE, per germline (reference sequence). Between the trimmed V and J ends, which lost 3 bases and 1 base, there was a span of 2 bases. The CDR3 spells CASSSSYEQYF. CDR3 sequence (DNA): TGTGCCAGCAGCTCTTCCTACGAGCAGTACTTC.

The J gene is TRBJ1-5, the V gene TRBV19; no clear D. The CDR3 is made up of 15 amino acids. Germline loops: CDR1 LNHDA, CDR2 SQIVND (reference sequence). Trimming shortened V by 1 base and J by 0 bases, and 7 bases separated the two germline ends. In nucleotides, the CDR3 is TGTGCCAGTAGTATAGCCCCGAATAGCAATCAGCCCCAGCATTTT. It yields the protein CASSIAPNSNQPQHF.